Each of the 11 T cell receptor beta chains below was sequenced from the same sample in a study of T cell repertoires in ileal Crohn's disease. Sequencing used immunoSEQ multiplex PCR; TCRdb keeps in-frame clones, though not all of them. Of around 15,000 clones listed, approximately 80% are singletons. Noted time point: inflamed ileum from the surgical specimen. Sequencing input: ileal tissue. These receptor sequences come from an adult with Crohn's disease.

The V call is TRBV4-2, the J call TRBJ2-7; 11 bases match TRBD2. V was pared by 0 bases and J by 6 bases, with 10 bases of the junction left unmatched. This CDR3 has 17 amino acids. CDR1 and CDR2 (germline): LGHNA, YNFKEQ. The CDR3 nucleotides read TGTGCCAGCAGCCAAGATTTGCTAGCGGGGGGTTCGGGCGAGCAGTACTTC. Translated: CASSQDLLAGGSGEQYF.

Of note for this clone: Other DNA sequences within the sample encode an identical CDR3. The chain links TRBV19 to TRBJ2-1, with D unresolved. The CDR3 has 12 residues. V lost 5 bases, J lost 5 bases, and 7 bases lay in between. Germline V CDR1 and CDR2: LNHDA, SQIVND (reference sequence). CDR3 in amino acids: CASSPPDNEQFF. The CDR3 bases are TGTGCCAGTAGTCCCCCCGACAATGAGCAGTTCTTC.

J is TRBJ2-7 and V is TRBV6-5, with 7 bases lining up with TRBD1. Germline-derived CDR1 and CDR2 are MNHEY and SVGAGI. The CDR3 contains 14 residues. The V gene end was trimmed by 6 bases and the J gene end by 4 bases; junction bases not matched to a gene: 9. CDR3 protein: CASRGTGVRYEQYF. The DNA of the CDR3 is TGTGCCAGCAGGGGAACAGGGGTTCGGTACGAGCAGTACTTC.

V gene TRBV5-4 combines with J gene TRBJ2-7, with D hard to call. This CDR3 has 11 residues. Looked up from germline, CDR1 is SGHNT and CDR2 is YYREEE (reference sequence). The CDR3 DNA is TGTGCGTGTCGGACCCCCTACGAGCAGTACTTC. Protein product: CACRTPYEQYF.

This rearrangement joins TRBV29-1 to TRBJ1-1, with 7 bases aligning to TRBD1. Germline V lookup: CDR1 SQVTM, CDR2 ANQGSEA. J lost 5 bases, V lost 7 bases, and 13 bases had no gene match. The CDR3 has 14 residues. CDR3 DNA: TGCAGCGGGGGAGGGGGCGGCGGAGGGACTGAAGCTTTCTTT. It specifies CSGGGGGGGTEAFF. The full variable domain, in which reference TRBV29-1 and TRBJ1-1 provide the parts outside the CDR3, is SAVISQKPSRDICQRGTSLTIQCQVDSQVTMMFWYRQQPGQSLTLIATANQGSEATYESGFVIDKFPISRPNLTFSTLTVSNMSPEDSSIYLCSGGGGGGGTEAFFGQGTRLTVV.

Details on this clone: The conserved phenylalanine or tryptophan is not found at the CDR3 terminus, so this likely reflects a read error. The chain recombines TRBV2 with TRBJ1-2; tentatively, D is TRBD1 (6 bases). CDR3 size: 11 residues. Per the germline V gene, CDR1 is SNHLY and CDR2 is FYNNEI. CDR3 nucleotides: TGTGCCAGCAGGGAAGGGGGGGGCTACACCCTC. Amino acids: CASREGGGYTL.

The chain uses TRBV18 and TRBJ2-3; the D is unclear. CDR3 size: 14 residues. V was cut by 6 bases and J by 8 bases, with 18 bases left in between. Germline CDR1 reads KGHSH; CDR2 reads LQKENI. CDR3 nucleotides: TGTGCCAGCTCCGAAAATGACGGATCTCCTACGCAGTATTTT. It encodes CASSENDGSPTQYF.

The gene calls are TRBV6-1 and TRBJ2-7; the D is unclear. V was trimmed by 1 base and J by 3 bases, leaving 7 bases between them. The length of the CDR3 is 13 residues. In germline, CDR1 is MNHNS, CDR2 SASEGT. CDR3 sequence (DNA): TGTGCCAGCAGTGAAGTCCCTTACTACGAGCAGTACTTC. Its protein is CASSEVPYYEQYF.

CDR3 protein: CASSYSPQSYNSPLHF. CDR3 nucleotide sequence: TGTGCCAGCAGTTACTCGCCCCAGAGCTATAATTCACCCCTCCACTTT. The J gene is TRBJ1-6, the V gene TRBV6-5; D is undetermined. The germline gives CDR1 MNHEY, CDR2 SVGAGI. V was clipped by 0 bases and J by 3 bases, with 9 bases between them. The CDR3 covers 16 residues.

The chain uses TRBV10-1 and TRBJ2-5; no definite D call. The germline CDR1 and CDR2 sequences are WNHNN and SYGVQD (reference sequence). V gave up 0 bases and J gave up 7 bases, with 24 bases separating them. CDR3 length: 18 residues. This CDR3 reads CASSESIGSVTEEGTQYF. For the CDR3, the DNA is TGCGCCAGCAGTGAGTCGATCGGATCGGTCACAGAGGAAGGGACCCAGTACTTC.

The rearrangement links TRBV2 to TRBJ1-6, with 9 bases fitting TRBD1. Germline loops: CDR1 SNHLY, CDR2 FYNNEI. CDR3 length equals 15 residues. Unmatched junction bases numbered 8, after V lost 4 bases and J lost 10 bases. The CDR3 DNA sequence: TGTGCCAGCAGTGGTCCGACAGGGGGAGAATCACCCCTCCACTTT. Amino acid sequence: CASSGPTGGESPLHF.